Listed below are T cell receptor beta chains from one sample, sequenced in a study of beta chain features in type 1 diabetes. Here immunoSEQ multiplex PCR was the method, and the copy in TCRdb shows in-frame clones only, minus some. The repertoire has about 360,000 clones, around an eighth of them found once; the top ten carry approximately 0.015%. Sequencing was done on a sample of naive CD4+ T cells from blood. Every receptor here comes from a man younger than 30 in good health. The CDR3 runs from the conserved cysteine through the conserved F or W. The order of the fields is V gene, D gene, J gene, clone size, CDR3 protein, CDR3 DNA. A D gene is named only where the DNA matches it firmly. Rows may omit the clone size; those that give it use once, few, many or a size class.

TRBV27	TRBD2	TRBJ2-7	.	CASRASGRGSREQYF	TGTGCCAGCAGGGCTAGCGGGAGGGGGTCAAGGGAGCAGTACTTC
TRBV28	.	TRBJ2-7	.	CASSFGGRAKYEQYF	TGTGCCAGCAGTTTCGGCGGCAGGGCTAAATACGAGCAGTACTTC
TRBV5-4	.	TRBJ1-5	.	CASSRGGNQPQHF	TGTGCCAGCAGCCGGGGGGGGAACCAGCCCCAGCATTTT
TRBV7-3	TRBD1	TRBJ2-5	.	CASSSTGNQETQYF	TGTGCCAGCAGCTCGACAGGGAACCAAGAGACCCAGTACTTC
TRBV9	TRBD1	TRBJ1-2	.	CASSVDSRGTGRYGYTF	TGTGCCAGCAGCGTAGACAGTAGGGGGACAGGTCGGTATGGCTACACCTTC
TRBV5-1	TRBD1	TRBJ2-7	few	CASSSGQGGYEQYF	TGCGCCAGCAGCTCGGGACAGGGGGGATACGAGCAGTACTTC
TRBV7-9	TRBD1	TRBJ1-4	few	CASSIGTGWTNEKLFF	TGTGCCAGCAGCATCGGGACAGGGTGGACTAATGAAAAACTGTTTTTT
TRBV7-2	TRBD1	TRBJ2-1	few	CASSLDRGYNEQFF	TGTGCCAGCAGCTTAGACAGGGGCTACAATGAGCAGTTCTTC
TRBV7-9	.	TRBJ1-2	.	CASSLAAGYYGYTF	TGTGCCAGCAGCTTAGCGGCGGGGTACTATGGCTACACCTTC
TRBV28	.	TRBJ2-7	few	CASSFRSYEQYF	TGTGCCAGCAGTTTTCGGTCTTACGAGCAGTACTTC
TRBV30	.	TRBJ2-7	many	CAWANYEQYF	TGTGCCTGGGCTAACTACGAGCAGTACTTC
TRBV29-1	.	TRBJ1-1	few	CSVERGGNTEAFF	TGCAGCGTTGAACGGGGGGGGAACACTGAAGCTTTCTTT
TRBV9	.	TRBJ1-1	few	CASSRGGRRGNTEAFF	TGTGCCAGCAGCCGGGGGGGGCGGCGGGGAAACACTGAAGCTTTCTTT
TRBV30	.	TRBJ1-4	.	CAWSVLGSEKLFF	TGTGCCTGGAGTGTACTAGGGAGTGAAAAACTGTTTTTT
TRBV28	.	TRBJ2-7	many	CASTEGYEQYF	TGTGCCAGCACCGAGGGCTACGAGCAGTACTTC
TRBV11-2	TRBD1	TRBJ1-4	few	CASSSIRDRGEKLFF	TGTGCCAGCAGCTCCATTAGGGACAGAGGTGAAAAACTGTTTTTT
TRBV5-1	.	TRBJ2-1	.	CASSDTGGPNEQFF	TGCGCCAGCAGCGATACCGGGGGGCCAAATGAGCAGTTCTTC
TRBV4-2	.	TRBJ1-5	.	CASSQDKGRGNQPQHF	TGTGCCAGCAGCCAAGATAAGGGGCGCGGCAATCAGCCCCAGCATTTT
TRBV5-4	TRBD1	TRBJ1-2	.	CASSAFDRGNYGYTF	TGTGCCAGCAGCGCATTCGACAGGGGAAACTATGGCTACACCTTC
TRBV19	.	TRBJ2-1	.	CASSSPGTNEQFF	TGTGCCAGTAGTTCTCCCGGGACTAATGAGCAGTTCTTC
TRBV7-9	TRBD2	TRBJ2-1	few	CASSFGTSGYNEQFF	TGTGCCAGCAGCTTCGGGACTAGCGGTTACAATGAGCAGTTCTTC
TRBV7-9	.	TRBJ2-5	.	CASSQRGSGKETQYF	TGTGCCAGCAGCCAGAGAGGTAGCGGAAAAGAGACCCAGTACTTC
TRBV14	.	TRBJ1-1	.	CASSQQSFFEAFF	TGTGCCAGCAGCCAACAGTCTTTTTTTGAAGCTTTCTTT
TRBV6-5	TRBD1	TRBJ1-5	few	CASRADRDSNQPQHF	TGTGCCAGCAGAGCAGACAGGGATAGCAATCAGCCCCAGCATTTT
TRBV28	TRBD2	TRBJ2-1	.	CASRPFGGGLYNEQFF	TGTGCCAGCAGACCCTTTGGCGGGGGGCTCTACAATGAGCAGTTCTTC
TRBV7-3	.	TRBJ2-3	.	CASSPEGLHRADTQYF	TGTGCCAGCAGCCCCGAGGGACTCCATAGGGCAGATACGCAGTATTTT
TRBV15	TRBD1	TRBJ2-3	.	CATSRDPRGYGTDTQYF	TGTGCCACCAGCAGAGACCCCAGGGGGTACGGCACAGATACGCAGTATTTT
TRBV30	TRBD1	TRBJ2-3	many	CAWSSTGGKYF	TGTGCCTGGAGTTCGACAGGGGGCAAATATTTT
TRBV7-2	TRBD1	TRBJ1-2	.	CASSPDRAYGYTF	TGTGCCAGCAGCCCCGACAGGGCCTATGGCTACACCTTC
TRBV28	TRBD1	TRBJ1-6	few	CASSAGGASSPLHF	TGTGCCAGCAGCGCAGGGGGCGCGAGCTCACCCCTCCACTTT
TRBV6-6	TRBD1	TRBJ1-6	few	CASSYRGQGWSPLHF	TGTGCCAGCAGTTACCGCGGACAGGGTTGGTCACCCCTCCACTTT
TRBV7-3	.	TRBJ1-6	.	CASSLQSNSPLHF	TGTGCCAGCAGCCTACAGAGTAATTCACCCCTCCACTTT
TRBV7-3	TRBD2	TRBJ2-1	.	CASSPWGLAGGDNEQFF	TGTGCCAGCAGCCCCTGGGGACTAGCGGGAGGGGACAATGAGCAGTTCTTC
TRBV28	.	TRBJ1-5	.	CASWERARYQPQHF	TGTGCCAGCTGGGAGAGGGCAAGGTATCAGCCCCAGCATTTT
TRBV2	.	TRBJ1-1	.	CASRDRSMNTEAFF	TGTGCCAGCAGGGACAGAAGTATGAACACTGAAGCTTTCTTT
TRBV28	TRBD2	TRBJ2-1	.	CASSPGTSGREQFF	TGTGCCAGCAGCCCCGGGACTAGTGGTAGGGAGCAGTTCTTC
TRBV18	TRBD2	TRBJ2-5	.	CASSPPGRGQETQYF	TGTGCCAGCTCACCACCAGGGAGGGGTCAAGAGACCCAGTACTTC
TRBV9	.	TRBJ2-7	.	CASSSQPLAGQEQYF	TGTGCCAGCAGCTCACAACCTCTAGCTGGGCAGGAGCAGTACTTC
TRBV15	.	TRBJ1-4	.	CATSRLNEKLFF	TGTGCCACCAGCAGACTCAATGAAAAACTGTTTTTT
TRBV19	.	TRBJ1-6	few	CASRSGNSPLHF	TGTGCCAGTAGGTCGGGGAATTCACCCCTCCACTTT
TRBV10-3	TRBD1	TRBJ2-5	.	CAIRPGTGIVTQYF	TGTGCCATCAGACCCGGGACAGGGATCGTGACCCAGTACTTC
TRBV28	TRBD1	TRBJ2-2	few	CASSTRDRGRTGELFF	TGTGCCAGCAGTACCCGGGACAGGGGACGCACCGGGGAGCTGTTTTTT
TRBV6-1	.	TRBJ1-1	.	CASRGVEAFF	TGTGCCAGCCGGGGGGTTGAAGCTTTCTTT
TRBV7-2	TRBD2	TRBJ2-5	.	CASSETRGASETQYF	TGTGCCAGCAGCGAAACGCGGGGGGCTTCGGAGACCCAGTACTTC
TRBV5-4	TRBD1	TRBJ2-7	few	CASSGGQGGTYEQYF	TGTGCCAGCAGCGGAGGACAGGGGGGGACCTACGAGCAGTACTTC
TRBV5-1	.	TRBJ1-1	few	CASSSLQGNTEAFF	TGCGCCAGCAGCTCCCTCCAGGGGAACACTGAAGCTTTCTTT
TRBV4-1	TRBD2	TRBJ2-7	.	CASSQDRTSGRAGMDEQYF	TGCGCCAGCAGCCAAGATCGGACTAGCGGGAGGGCCGGGATGGACGAGCAGTACTTC
TRBV11-2	.	TRBJ2-1	.	CASSVGGSSYNEQFF	TGTGCCAGCAGCGTAGGAGGGAGCTCCTACAATGAGCAGTTCTTC
TRBV11-2	TRBD1	TRBJ1-2	few	CASRQRLRDSHYGYTF	TGTGCCAGCAGACAACGATTAAGGGACAGCCACTATGGCTACACCTTC
TRBV2	.	TRBJ1-5	.	CASNLAGPQHF	TGTGCCAGCAACCTAGCCGGGCCCCAGCATTTT
TRBV18	TRBD2	TRBJ2-1	.	CASSSLAGVGSYNEQFF	TGTGCCAGCTCATCCCTAGCGGGAGTGGGCTCCTACAATGAGCAGTTCTTC
TRBV5-6	TRBD1	TRBJ2-6	few	CASSPRTGASGANVLTF	TGTGCCAGCAGTCCTAGGACAGGGGCCTCTGGGGCCAACGTCCTGACTTTC
TRBV6-5	TRBD2	TRBJ2-7	few	CASRVTGGEQYF	TGTGCCAGCAGGGTGACGGGGGGAGAGCAGTACTTC
TRBV4-3	.	TRBJ1-1	.	CASSQAGAPEAFF	TGCGCCAGCAGCCAAGCAGGGGCTCCTGAAGCTTTCTTT